This T cell receptor (beta chain) was observed in a study of regulatory T cells in long-lasting Graves disease (dated by TCRdb to about 2021). Regarding the research as a whole: Newly diagnosed Graves' disease patients had taken antithyroid drugs for less than 3 months. The study took place in China and was registered as a clinical trial. Peripheral blood TCR sequencing and RNA sequencing compared persistent Graves' disease patients with newly diagnosed Graves' disease patients. TCR sequencing covered roughly 13 persistent and 20 or so newly diagnosed Graves' disease patients, around 33 samples in total. Overall study results and their limits: Persistent patients shared more public clonotypes among themselves (around 3,000) than newly diagnosed patients did (about 970). Persistent Graves' disease patients showed lower TCR Shannon entropy and fewer highly expanded clones than newly diagnosed patients, suggesting clonal expansion. TRBV28, TRBJ1-2 and TRBJ2-5 were preferentially used in persistent disease, while TRBV20-1 and TRBJ2-1 were favored in newly diagnosed disease. Because the primary lesion, thyroid tissue, could not be accessed, the study looked at peripheral blood alone. Only the TCR beta chain was sequenced and analyzed. The authors acknowledged the small sample size as a limitation that may reduce accuracy.

This clonotype has a single count. This receptor's antigen is unknown. Without the conserved terminal phenylalanine or tryptophan, this CDR3 likely stems from a read error. The CDR3 adds up to 13 amino acids, both ends counted. Only the CDR3 DNA stays, 39 bases, in frame from base 1. V is trimmed back by 1 base and J by 10 bases, and the junction contains 7 bases that no gene match accounts for. According to the germline V gene (reference sequence), CDR1 reads DFQATT and CDR2 reads SNEGSKA. The time point label for this specimen denotes: newly diagnosed GD, antithyroid drugs for less than 3 months. For both TCR sequencing and RNA sequencing, RNA was extracted from PBMCs in TRIzol. The diagnosis of Graves' disease followed American Thyroid Association guidelines. The patients came from an endocrinology department in Xi'an, China. From each patient, approximately 10 milliliters of peripheral blood was collected into an EDTA anticoagulant tube. Ficoll Paque Plus density gradient separation was used to isolate PBMCs, and no further T cell sorting was performed. An Agilent 2100 Bioanalyzer and agarose gel were used to assess RNA quality, and a NanoDrop 2000 was used to measure RNA concentration.

Libraries were made using multiplex PCR. The sequencer listed for this sample is Illumina HiSeq 4000. CDR3 regions were amplified by Arm-PCR with iRepertoire HTBI primers to construct TCR beta libraries. Gel purification was performed on PCR products prior to sequencing. The paper's processing steps were these. Gene usage analysis of CDR3 amino acid clonotypes relied on the roughly 67 TRBV and 14 TRBJ segments identified across samples. COPE and FqMerger were used to merge the filtered high-quality paired reads into contigs. Contigs were aligned with BLAST to IMGT TRBV, TRBD and TRBJ reference genes, and CDR3 was defined per IMGT. Any clonotype with a frequency above 0.1% was classified as a highly expanded clone. Repertoire diversity was measured by Shannon entropy, and V-J evenness by the Gini coefficient. A clonotype found in more than one individual was treated as public. TCRdb reworked the public reads: Q25 trimming with fastp, MiXCR clone assembly, productive beta chains retained. Each CDR3 protein gets just one entry, which takes the most common genes and DNA from the rows behind it. These V and J calls derive from TCRdb rather than the authors' analysis. Recorded for this sample are 200,000 to 250,000 distinct CDR3 sequences; around 20% of them occurred a single time. The biggest ten clones account for approximately 15% of the sample.

The sequenced sample was peripheral blood mononuclear cells (PBMCs), obtained at new diagnosis, from a patient treated with antithyroid drugs. The rearranged chain carries TRBV20-1 and TRBJ2-1; TRBD2 fits 7 bases in the junction. This clonotype originated in a female donor with Graves disease. The nucleotides are TGCAGTGCTAGAGGGCGGGAGTCGTACGAGCAGTTCTCC. Its protein product is CSARGRESYEQFS.